This T cell receptor beta chain emerged from a study of cytomegalovirus exposure and HLA in healthy donors. Concerning this clone itself: Antigen: not known.

The PCR employed 60 Vbeta primers together with 13 Jbeta primers. Repertoires were generated with immunoSEQ multiplex PCR, while TCRdb's copy carries only in-frame clones and drops some. This table has about 120,000 clones, about 74% appearing once. Study-wide points: With further analysis later on, most CMV-associated TCR beta chains appeared HLA-restricted. As was reported, the HLA-A and HLA-B alleles of most subjects were accurately predicted from TCR beta sequences. In a later analysis, productive TCRs from donors in an Asian-associated ancestry cluster reportedly carried fewer N-insertions than the cohort mean.

This CDR3 is built from 15 residues. Germline loops: CDR1 MNHEY, CDR2 SMNVEV (reference sequence). V lost 4 bases, J lost 7 bases, and 6 bases stayed unmatched. The sequenced sample consisted of PBMCs. The chain combines TRBV27 with TRBJ1-4; 10 bases align to TRBD1. The clonotype comes from a woman between 40 and 50 years old in good health and CMV-seropositive. The DNA for the CDR3 is TGTGCCAGCAGTTGGGGGGACAGGGGTGGTGAAAAACTGTTTTTT. Protein product: CASSWGDRGGEKLFF.